This T cell receptor (beta chain) was observed in a study of identical twins. The CDR3 length is 12 residues. Germline V gene lookup returns CDR1 MNHNY and CDR2 SVGAGI (reference sequence). V shed 8 bases and J shed 0 bases, with 7 bases lying between them. MiXCR, run by TCRdb on the 5' RACE reads, gives a single entry per CDR3 protein. The sample lists roughly 230,000 distinct CDR3 sequences, roughly 8.7% occurring once. Healthy Caucasians alone served as donors. Study-wide results and limits: Reduced insertions were recorded for abundant cord blood beta clonotypes, with no such pattern in memory repertoires.

As for this clonotype: The antigen remains undetermined.

Another study also made use of these data, one on yellow fever vaccine responses in identical twins.

The source is a woman younger than 35 in good health. The chain joins TRBV6-6 to TRBJ1-1; D not resolved. The sequenced sample was CD8+ T cells sorted from blood. The CDR3 reads CASGLMNTEAFF. CDR3 sequence (DNA): TGTGCCAGCGGGTTGATGAACACTGAAGCTTTCTTT.